This TCR beta chain was sequenced in a study of blood T cell repertoires in COVID-19. On the study more broadly: T cells, B-cell-depleted T cells, or PBMCs supplied cDNA or gDNA.

The method was immunoSEQ multiplex PCR; TCRdb's version includes in-frame clones alone and lacks a portion of them. The sample holds about 15,000 clones, approximately 88% seen once. V lost 2 bases and J 0 bases, leaving 13 bases between the germline ends. The CDR3 sequence is 16 residues long. Germline V gene sequence: CDR1 SNHLY, CDR2 FYNNEI. This clonotype originated in a woman between 65 and 79 years old in a cohort sampled during active or convalescent COVID-19. The rearrangement uses TRBV2 and TRBJ1-2, with D possibly matching TRBD1 (5 bases). The source material was peripheral blood. The CDR3 region is CASSESGGITNYGYTF. For the CDR3, the DNA is TGTGCCAGCAGTGAATCGGGGGGGATAACTAACTATGGCTACACCTTC.